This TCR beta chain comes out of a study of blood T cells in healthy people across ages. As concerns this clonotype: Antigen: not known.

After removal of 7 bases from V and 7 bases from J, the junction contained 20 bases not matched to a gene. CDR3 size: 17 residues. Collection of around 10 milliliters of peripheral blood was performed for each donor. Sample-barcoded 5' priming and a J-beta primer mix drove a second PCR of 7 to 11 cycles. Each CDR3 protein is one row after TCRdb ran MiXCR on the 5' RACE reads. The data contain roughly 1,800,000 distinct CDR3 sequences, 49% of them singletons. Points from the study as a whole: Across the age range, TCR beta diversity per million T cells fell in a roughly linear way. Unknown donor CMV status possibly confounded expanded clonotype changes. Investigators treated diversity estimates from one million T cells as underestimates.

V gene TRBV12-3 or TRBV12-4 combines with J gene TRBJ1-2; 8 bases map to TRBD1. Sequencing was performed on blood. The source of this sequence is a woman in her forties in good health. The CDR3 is CASTTDPRGRGVLGYTF. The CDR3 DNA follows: TGTGCCAGCACCACCGATCCCAGGGGGCGCGGTGTGCTTGGCTACACCTTC.